A single sample gave rise to the 9 T cell receptor beta chains below, sequenced in a study of shared T cell receptors in the human thymus. Measured with immunoSEQ multiplex PCR; TCRdb has only the in-frame clones, and not every one. The sample has hundreds of thousands of clones, more than 75% seen once. These sequences were also reported in another study, on human thymus T cells.

The specimen was thymocytes. The receptors were sampled from a boy younger than two with a congenital heart defect.

This chain connects TRBV27 to TRBJ1-5, with a weak D call TRBD1 (6 bases). CDR3 size: 14 residues. Germline V gene lookup returns CDR1 MNHEY and CDR2 SMNVEV (reference sequence). V was cut by 1 base and J by 7 bases, with 11 bases left in between. CDR3 sequence reads: CASSLYGRGQPQHF. The CDR3 nucleotides read TGTGCCAGCAGTTTATACGGCAGGGGACAGCCCCAGCATTTT.

The chain joins TRBV4-3 to TRBJ2-7, with 9 bases aligning to TRBD2. Per germline, CDR1 LGHNA and CDR2 YSLEER. This CDR3 spans 20 amino acids. V trimming: 0 bases; J trimming: 4 bases; junction bases outside the gene matches: 19. CDR3 region: CASSQEGAGLAGTILYEQYF. The CDR3, as DNA: TGCGCCAGCAGCCAAGAAGGGGCCGGGCTAGCGGGAACCATCTTGTACGAGCAGTACTTC.

This chain uses TRBV28 with TRBJ2-7, with D uncertain. This CDR3 comprises 12 residues. V shed 5 bases and J shed 2 bases, with 7 bases lying between them. Germline lookup yields CDR1 MDHEN and CDR2 SYDVKM. CDR3 region: CASSHGAYEQYF. CDR3 DNA: TGTGCCAGCAGTCATGGAGCCTACGAGCAGTACTTC.

This chain links TRBV28 with TRBJ2-7; 7 nucleotides agree with TRBD1. The CDR3 sequence is 13 residues long. V lost 7 bases to trimming and J lost 4 bases; unmatched junction nucleotides: 7. Germline CDR1 reads MDHEN; CDR2 reads SYDVKM. CDR3 DNA: TGTGCCAGCACCGGGACAGCCGGTTACGAGCAGTACTTC. This codes for CASTGTAGYEQYF. The full variable domain, rest sourced from reference TRBV28 and TRBJ2-7, is DVKVTQSSRYLVKRTGEKVFLECVQDMDHENMFWYRQDPGLGLRLIYFSYDVKMKEKGDIPEGYSVSREKKERFSLILESASTNQTSMYLCASTGTAGYEQYFGPGTRLTVT.

The genes are TRBV29-1 and TRBJ2-5, with 7 bases matching TRBD1. The CDR3 covers 15 residues. Trimming removed 1 base from V and 5 bases from J; junction bases left unmatched: 10. Per the germline V gene, CDR1 is SQVTM and CDR2 is ANQGSEA. As DNA, the CDR3 is TGCAGCGTTGAAGCCGGGGACAGACGCCACGAGACCCAGTACTTC. This sequence encodes CSVEAGDRRHETQYF. Filled out from reference TRBV29-1 and TRBJ2-5, the complete variable domain reads SAVISQKPSRDICQRGTSLTIQCQVDSQVTMMFWYRQQPGQSLTLIATANQGSEATYESGFVIDKFPISRPNLTFSTLTVSNMSPEDSSIYLCSVEAGDRRHETQYFGPGTRLLVL.

This clone is a singleton in its sample. The chain's CDR3 is CASARDRGGNEQYF. CDR3 in DNA: TGTGCCAGCGCGAGAGACAGGGGAGGAAACGAGCAGTACTTC. The genes are TRBV5-4 and TRBJ2-7, with 8 bases fitting TRBD1. The CDR3 covers 14 residues. The J segment lost 5 bases and the V segment lost 7 bases, leaving 11 bases of the junction unmatched. Germline loops: CDR1 SGHNT, CDR2 YYREEE (reference sequence).

The V and J genes are TRBV5-5 and TRBJ2-7; TRBD1 might be the D (5 bases). The CDR3 loop spans 14 amino acids. Between the trimmed V and J ends, which lost 1 base and 4 bases, there was a span of 12 bases. CDR1 and CDR2 (germline): SGHKS, YYEKEE (reference sequence). CDR3 bases: TGTGCCAGCAGCTTGATAGGTTCAGGGTACGAGCAGTACTTC. Its translation is CASSLIGSGYEQYF.

V is TRBV2 and J is TRBJ2-5; 9 bases fit TRBD2. The CDR3 runs to 16 residues. CDR1 and CDR2 (germline): SNHLY, FYNNEI. Trimming took 6 bases from V and 4 from J; bases not matched to a gene: 12. The CDR3 region has the DNA TGTGCCAGCAGCCTCCGACTAGCGGTACAGGGAGAGACCCAGTACTTC. Encoded protein: CASSLRLAVQGETQYF.

This chain's CDR3 is CASSPRTGSYEQYF. CDR3 in DNA: TGTGCCAGCAGCCCACGGACAGGGTCCTACGAGCAGTACTTC. The chain employs TRBV5-4 and TRBJ2-7, with 8 bases identical to TRBD1. The germline V gene encodes CDR1 SGHNT and CDR2 YYREEE (reference sequence). The CDR3 totals 14 residues. Trimming cost V 4 bases and J 1 base; bases outside gene matches: 4.